Listed below are T cell receptor beta chains from one sample, sequenced in a study of cytomegalovirus exposure and HLA in healthy donors. TCRdb's copy holds only in-frame clones and misses some; the assay was immunoSEQ multiplex PCR. Among 50,000 or so clones listed, roughly 80% were seen once. The sequenced sample consisted of PBMCs. These receptors all come from a woman in her forties in good health and CMV-seropositive. Each CDR3 is given with its conserved first and last residue. Fields, in order: CDR3 length, V gene, J gene, CDR3 protein.

>14|TRBV25-1|TRBJ2-7
CASRGQGKVKEQYF
>15|TRBV10-3|TRBJ2-3
CAISEAGTAKDTQYF
>15|TRBV2|TRBJ1-2
CASRPWTAKDYGYTF
>17|TRBV29-1|TRBJ1-4
CSVDSKRGPSGREKLFF
>17|TRBV4-2|TRBJ2-5
CASSQEHGSRQQETQYF
>16|TRBV6-5|TRBJ2-3
CASSYISGVSTDTQYF
>14|TRBV10-2|TRBJ1-6
CASSEQGGDSPLHF
>14|TRBV7-2|TRBJ2-3
CASSYRDWTDTQYF
>14|TRBV2|TRBJ1-2
CASRGGTEVYGYTF
>15|TRBV7-2|TRBJ2-1
CASSLDRGSYNEQFF
>14|TRBV7-9|TRBJ1-2
CASSYRDRGYGYTF
>14|TRBV5-1|TRBJ2-5
CASRPGTGGETQYF
>16|TRBV4-2|TRBJ2-3
CASSQDYPSGGDTQYF
>14|TRBV5-1|TRBJ2-1
CASKLGVGAEEQFF
>17|TRBV10-3|TRBJ1-1
CAISELYRGRHGTEAFF
>14|TRBV19|TRBJ1-2
CASTPDRGLGGYTF
>15|TRBV6-4|TRBJ2-3
CASSEGLAGTDTQYF
>15|TRBV10-3|TRBJ2-5
CAISGVGDSRGTQYF
>15|TRBV2|TRBJ1-1
CASRTNRGRGTEAFF
>14|TRBV19|TRBJ1-2
CASTNTGSWYGYTF
>14|TRBV28|TRBJ1-1
CASSQGPSATEAFF
>15|TRBV6-5|TRBJ1-2
CASSYPKGGVYGYTF
>13|TRBV2|TRBJ2-3
CASMGQGTDTQYF
>13|TRBV7-9|TRBJ2-7
CASSFFGGYEQYF
>13|TRBV6-6|TRBJ1-6
CASTRQGGAPLHF
>14|TRBV7-2|TRBJ2-1
CASSQGLDYNEQFF
>15|TRBV28|TRBJ1-6
CASRLQGSYNSPLHF
>15|TRBV5-1|TRBJ2-1
CASSPWGQGDNEQFF
>15|TRBV5-1|TRBJ2-1
CASSLDAVLYNEQFF
>14|TRBV6-1|TRBJ1-5
CASRAQGPNQPQHF
>15|TRBV6-6|TRBJ2-1
CASSRPGQGSNEQFF
>16|TRBV11-2|TRBJ1-3
CASSWGTGSSGNTIYF
>14|TRBV7-2|TRBJ1-2
CASTPGGVTYGYTF
>12|TRBV9|TRBJ1-1
CASSRVGTEAFF
>15|TRBV5-4|TRBJ2-7
CASSWGGGARYEQYF
>14|TRBV5-1|TRBJ2-7
CASSRQVESAEQYF
>14|TRBV28|TRBJ1-2
CASSLGGPNYGYTF
>16|TRBV5-1|TRBJ2-7
CASSQTGGSSSYEQYF
>16|TRBV4-1|TRBJ1-1
CASSQGGDRVDTEAFF
>14|TRBV9|TRBJ2-2
CASGVTWEAGELFF
>15|TRBV4-2|TRBJ2-7
CASSLNRGPFYEQYF
>15|TRBV19|TRBJ1-1
CASSNGLSMNTEAFF
>13|TRBV28|TRBJ1-2
CASSHQGAYGYTF
>14|TRBV7-2|TRBJ2-3
CASSPSTSTDTQYF
>14|TRBV29-1|TRBJ2-3
CSVEQGIRTDTQYF
>16|TRBV4-1|TRBJ2-1
CASSHITGYSYNEQFF
>13|TRBV6-5|TRBJ1-3
CASQVNSGNTIYF
>15|TRBV10-3|TRBJ1-5
CAISESGQSNQPQHF
>12|TRBV5-1|TRBJ2-1
CASSLASNEQFF
>14|TRBV10-2|TRBJ2-3
CASSLGGSTDTQYF
>16|TRBV9|TRBJ2-2
CASSEGSGALAGELFF
>14|TRBV9|TRBJ2-3
CASSVDPGTDTQYF
>13|TRBV10-3|TRBJ2-7
CAISPPGAWEQYF
>13|TRBV13|TRBJ2-1
CASGQGPYNEQFF
>14|TRBV30|TRBJ2-5
CAWSGDRAGETQYF
>14|TRBV5-1|TRBJ1-4
CASSWGTASEKLFF
>16|TRBV4-3|TRBJ1-4
CASSQIGTGVNEKLFF
>16|TRBV15|TRBJ2-2
CATKLVDGREAGELFF
>16|TRBV30|TRBJ1-1
CAWREWSRGMNTEAFF
>13|TRBV6-1|TRBJ1-1
CASNSKGETEAFF